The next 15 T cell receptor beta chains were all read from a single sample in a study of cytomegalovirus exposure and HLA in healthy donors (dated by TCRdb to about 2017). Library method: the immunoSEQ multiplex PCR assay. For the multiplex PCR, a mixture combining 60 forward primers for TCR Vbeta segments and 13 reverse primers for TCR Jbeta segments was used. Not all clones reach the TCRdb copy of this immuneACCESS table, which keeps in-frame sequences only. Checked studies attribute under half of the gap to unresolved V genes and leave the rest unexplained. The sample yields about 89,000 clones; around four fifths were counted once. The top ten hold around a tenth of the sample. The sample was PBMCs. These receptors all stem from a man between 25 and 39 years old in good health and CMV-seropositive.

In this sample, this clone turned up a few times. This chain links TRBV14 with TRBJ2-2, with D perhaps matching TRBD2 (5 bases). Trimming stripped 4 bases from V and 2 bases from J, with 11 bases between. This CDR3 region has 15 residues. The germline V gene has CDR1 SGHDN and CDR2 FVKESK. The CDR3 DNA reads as TGTGCCAGCAGCCCCCGGGGAGTCAACACCGGGGAGCTGTTTTTT. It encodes CASSPRGVNTGELFF.

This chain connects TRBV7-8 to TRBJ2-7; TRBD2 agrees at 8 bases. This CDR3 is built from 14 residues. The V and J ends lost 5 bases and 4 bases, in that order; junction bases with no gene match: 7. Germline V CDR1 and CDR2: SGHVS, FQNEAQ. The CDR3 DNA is TGTGCCAGCAGCCCCCATAGCGGGGTATACGAGCAGTACTTC. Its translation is CASSPHSGVYEQYF.

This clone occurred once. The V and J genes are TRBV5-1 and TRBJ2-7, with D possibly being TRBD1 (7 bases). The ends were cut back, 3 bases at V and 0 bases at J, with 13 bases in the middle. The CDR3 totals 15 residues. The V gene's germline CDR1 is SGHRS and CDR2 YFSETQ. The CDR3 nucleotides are TGCGCCAGCAGCTCCAGTCAGGGGGGCTCCTACGAGCAGTACTTC. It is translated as CASSSSQGGSYEQYF.

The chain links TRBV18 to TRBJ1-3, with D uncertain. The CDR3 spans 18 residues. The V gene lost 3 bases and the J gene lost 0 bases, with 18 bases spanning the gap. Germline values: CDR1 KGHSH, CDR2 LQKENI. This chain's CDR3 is CASSPLGSAIISGNTIYF. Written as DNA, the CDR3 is TGTGCCAGCTCACCCCTAGGATCAGCGATAATCTCTGGAAACACCATATATTTT.

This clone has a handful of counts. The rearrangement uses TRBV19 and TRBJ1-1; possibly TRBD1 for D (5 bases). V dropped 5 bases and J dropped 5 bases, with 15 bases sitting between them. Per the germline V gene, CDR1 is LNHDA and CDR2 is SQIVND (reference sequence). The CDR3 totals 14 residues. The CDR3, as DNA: TGTGCCAGTAGTGTCTCCAGGCAGGGAACTGAAGCTTTCTTT. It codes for CASSVSRQGTEAFF.

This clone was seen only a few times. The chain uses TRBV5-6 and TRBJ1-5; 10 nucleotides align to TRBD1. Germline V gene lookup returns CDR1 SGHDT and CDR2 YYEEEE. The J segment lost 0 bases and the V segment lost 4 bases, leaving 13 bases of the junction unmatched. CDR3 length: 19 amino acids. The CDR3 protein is CASSKTGTGESISNQPQHF. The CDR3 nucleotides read TGTGCCAGCAGCAAAACCGGGACAGGGGAGTCTATTAGCAATCAGCCCCAGCATTTT.

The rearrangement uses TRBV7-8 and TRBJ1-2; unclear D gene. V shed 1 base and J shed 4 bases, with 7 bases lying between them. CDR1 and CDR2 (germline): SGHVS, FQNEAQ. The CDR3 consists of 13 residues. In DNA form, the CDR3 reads TGTGCCAGCAGCTTAGACACTACCTATGGCTACACCTTC. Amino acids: CASSLDTTYGYTF. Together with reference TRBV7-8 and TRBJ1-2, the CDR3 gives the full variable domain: GAGVSQSPRYKVAKRGQDVALRCDPISGHVSLFWYQQALGQGPEFLTYFQNEAQLDKSGLPSDRFFAERPEGSVSTLKIQRTQQEDSAVYLCASSLDTTYGYTFGSGTRLTVV.

CDR3 residues: CASSQDWQLSVEDTQYF. The CDR3 DNA reads as TGCGCCAGCAGCCAAGATTGGCAACTTAGCGTGGAAGATACGCAGTATTTT. The chain links TRBV4-1 to TRBJ2-3; D perhaps matches TRBD2 (5 bases). The CDR3 is 17 residues long. From germline, CDR1 is MGHRA and CDR2 YSYEKL. V was clipped by 0 bases and J by 5 bases, with 18 bases between them.

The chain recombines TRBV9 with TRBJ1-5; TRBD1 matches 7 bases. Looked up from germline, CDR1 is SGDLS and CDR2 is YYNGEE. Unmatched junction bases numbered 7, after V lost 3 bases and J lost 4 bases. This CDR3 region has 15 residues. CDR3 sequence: CASSDTGDPNQPQHF. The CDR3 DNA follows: TGTGCCAGCAGCGACACAGGGGACCCAAATCAGCCCCAGCATTTT.

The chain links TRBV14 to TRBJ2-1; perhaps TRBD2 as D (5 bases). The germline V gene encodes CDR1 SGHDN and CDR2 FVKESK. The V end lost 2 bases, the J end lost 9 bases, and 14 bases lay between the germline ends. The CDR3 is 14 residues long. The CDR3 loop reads CASSQTGITGEQFF. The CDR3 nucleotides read TGTGCCAGCAGCCAAACGGGGATAACTGGTGAGCAGTTCTTC. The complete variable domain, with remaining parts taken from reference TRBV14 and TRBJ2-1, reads EAGVTQFPSHSVIEKGQTVTLRCDPISGHDNLYWYRRVMGKEIKFLLHFVKESKQDESGMPNNRFLAERTGGTYSTLKVQPAELEDSGVYFCASSQTGITGEQFFGPGTRLTVL.

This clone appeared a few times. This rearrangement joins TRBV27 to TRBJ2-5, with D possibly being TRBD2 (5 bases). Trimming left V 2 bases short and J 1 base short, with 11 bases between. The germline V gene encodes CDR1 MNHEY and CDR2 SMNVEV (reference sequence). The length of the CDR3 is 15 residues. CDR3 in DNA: TGTGCCAGCAGTTTAAGAGGACTTTTCCAAGAGACCCAGTACTTC. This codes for CASSLRGLFQETQYF.

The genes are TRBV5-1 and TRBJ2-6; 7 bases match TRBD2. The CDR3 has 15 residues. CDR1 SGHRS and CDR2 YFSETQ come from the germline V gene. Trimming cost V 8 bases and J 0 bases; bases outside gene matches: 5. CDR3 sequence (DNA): TGCGCCAGGGGGGGGGTTCTCTCTGGGGCCAACGTCCTGACTTTC. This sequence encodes CARGGVLSGANVLTF.

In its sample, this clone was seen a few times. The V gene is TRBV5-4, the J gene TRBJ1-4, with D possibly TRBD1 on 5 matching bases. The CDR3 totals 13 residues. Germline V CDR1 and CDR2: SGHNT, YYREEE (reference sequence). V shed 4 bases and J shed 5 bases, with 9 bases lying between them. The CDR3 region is CASSDRGNEKLFF. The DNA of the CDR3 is TGTGCCAGCAGCGATCGGGGGAATGAAAAACTGTTTTTT.

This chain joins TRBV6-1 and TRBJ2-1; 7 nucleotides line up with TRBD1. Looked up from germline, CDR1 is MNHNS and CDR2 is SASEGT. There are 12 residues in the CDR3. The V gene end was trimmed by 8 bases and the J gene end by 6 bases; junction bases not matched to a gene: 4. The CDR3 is CASGRQGNEQFF. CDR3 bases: TGTGCCAGCGGAAGACAGGGCAATGAGCAGTTCTTC.

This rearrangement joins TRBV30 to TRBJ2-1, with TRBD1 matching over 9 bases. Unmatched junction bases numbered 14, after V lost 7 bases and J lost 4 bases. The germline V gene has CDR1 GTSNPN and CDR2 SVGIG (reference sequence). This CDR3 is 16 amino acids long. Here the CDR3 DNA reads TGTGCCTCGGCCACCGTTGAGGACAGGGGATACAATGAGCAGTTCTTC. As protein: CASATVEDRGYNEQFF.